This T cell receptor (beta chain) was captured in a study of cytomegalovirus exposure and HLA in healthy donors (TCRdb year 2017). A note on the overall study: According to an earlier analysis of a few hundred of the donors, some 180 million T cells yielded 100 million or so unique TCR beta sequences and 276 Gb of sequence data. An early release covering roughly 600 HLA-typed donors comprised about 300 gigabases of sequencing data and tens of millions of unique TCR sequences. The genetic ancestry cluster associated with self-reported Caucasian donors included 81% of the roughly 400 genotyped donors. The study was designed to test whether signatures of past pathogen exposure could be identified by cataloging public T cell receptors. Using immunosequencing, the study profiled T cell repertoires from 666 subjects and related those repertoires to cytomegalovirus serostatus. Along with the roughly 670-subject first cohort, a separate validation cohort of 120 different subjects was used. To predict cytomegalovirus infection status, the study combined high-throughput TCR immunosequencing, statistical association of individual TCRs with disease status, and machine learning. In a later analysis, previously published TCR beta repertoires from 600 to 850 donors were re-analyzed and high-resolution HLA genotyping was added so that TCR occurrence patterns could be studied. Rather than using new phenotypic data, the later analysis identified candidate immune exposures from TCR beta sequences and from how often those sequences occurred across donors. An earlier analysis of 587 of the donors used high-throughput TCR beta sequencing to judge whether each TCR beta V gene segment behaved as functional or pseudogenic. Donor age, sex, ethnicity and CMV serostatus were collected together with the repertoire data. In a later genetic analysis, genome-wide SNP genotypes for about three fifths of the roughly 670 donors were used, and that subset was treated as a discovery cohort. All discovery cohort repertoires had been generated using a single sequencing platform. HLA typing included class I and class II loci at four-digit resolution. Typing coverage differed by locus: A, B, C, DRB1 and DQB1 were typed in about 620-640 donors, DQA1 in 500 to 550, DPA1 in some 610, and DPB1 in just under 480. Four or five DR-DQ haplotypes were handled as single units for association and clustering because linkage in the cohort was strong. Among some 400 genotyped donors of the cohort, an average of roughly 230,000 unique TCR beta nucleotide sequences was sequenced per donor, of which roughly 17% were non-productive.

The cohort was made up of approximately 700 healthy bone marrow donors. At the time of sampling, every cohort member was nominally healthy, though immune exposures that went unrecorded were likely present. The donor was CMV seronegative and belonged to the group of 352 seronegative cohort members. A peripheral blood sample was collected from each donor, and TCR beta sequencing was performed on peripheral blood mononuclear cells. Genomic DNA was extracted from the blood cell samples with the Qiagen DNeasy Blood Extraction Kit. Paper-wide results and their limitations: CMV serostatus was the only immune exposure information available for the cohort. A further reported finding was that TCR beta sequences accurately predicted the HLA-A and HLA-B alleles for most subjects in the first cohort. Linkage disequilibrium might explain the correlated functional status among segregating V segments, but an unknown experimental factor could not be ruled out. When HLA alleles, especially DR and DQ, strongly co-occurred, attributing TCR associations to individual alleles was difficult. In a later analysis, TCR association rates were found to vary across HLA loci, with the most associated TCRs seen for DRB1 alleles and the fewest for HLA-C alleles. A total of 164 TCR beta chains were listed by the study as associated with cytomegalovirus. A later genetic analysis associated a missense DCLRE1C variant with V-gene and J-gene trimming of TCR beta chains, and an independent cohort replicated the association. Most TCR sequences were seen in very few donors, while some public TCRs were found in many individuals. Broadly in line with IMGT annotations, most TCR beta V segments showed up in productive rearrangements about 87% or about 30% of the time in an earlier analysis of several hundred of the donors. The sequencing pipeline was judged likely to have produced a cluster of highly shared sequence variants as a technical artifact. Only TCR beta chains were sequenced in this cohort, and the absence of alpha or paired-chain data limited detectable features. The classifier was reported to diagnose cytomegalovirus status with high specificity and sensitivity in both the original cohort and the validation cohort. In vitro tests confirmed that a few of the cytomegalovirus-associated TCR beta chains recognize cytomegalovirus antigens. Some IMGT-functional V segments, including TRBV6-2 and TRBV6-3, could not be distinguished by the 87-base-pair reads and were therefore excluded. The earlier analysis of fewer than 750 of the donors excluded 15 to 20 rarely observed V segments, including chromosome 9 orphons, because counts were too low. In a later analysis, most CMV-associated TCR beta chains were found to appear HLA-restricted, with HLA associations seemingly driven largely by CMV exposure. Because HLA typing was unavailable for some donors at each locus, only the typed subset was used in association tests. The authors suggested that the approach could potentially be generalized to other disease states and immunological phenotypes. A later analysis found that HLA-associated TCR beta chains were more clonally expanded and had lower generation probabilities than equally common non-associated chains. In a later analysis, some 17,000 TCR beta sequences were associated with specific HLA alleles at a false discovery rate of 0.05. A later analysis reported that several top co-occurrence clusters appeared linked to parvovirus B19, influenza, CMV and Epstein-Barr virus. A later genetic analysis reported fewer N-insertions in productive TCRs among donors in an Asian-associated ancestry cluster than the roughly 690-donor mean. The presence/absence analyses assumed that sequencing depth was roughly uniform across donors, and that assumption may not be true.

Library preparation employed the immunoSEQ multiplex PCR assay. A mixture of 60 forward primers for TCR Vbeta segments and 13 reverse primers for TCR Jbeta segments was used in the multiplex PCR. Amplification of the CDR3 region of rearranged TCR beta genes was performed with a multiplex PCR assay on genomic DNA. The amplified TCR beta libraries were sequenced on the Illumina HiSeq System as 87-base-pair reads. The original methods were these. A later analysis counted 75 million to 100 million unique TCR beta chains across the 600 to 850 repertoires, and approximately 11 million of these chains were shared by at least two donors. Raw reads were error-corrected and collapsed into unique sequences by a nearest-neighbor algorithm in which closely related sequences were merged to remove PCR and sequencing errors. V, D and J gene segments were assigned by aligning CDR3 sequences to IMGT reference sequences. For a sequence to be retained, a match of at least six nucleotides to both a V gene segment and a J gene segment was required. A rearrangement was called productive if the CDR3 had no stop codons and remained in frame with V and J, and every other rearrangement was called non-productive. Following IMGT convention, CDR3 was defined as the stretch from the second conserved V-encoded cysteine up to the conserved J-encoded phenylalanine. In an earlier analysis of approximately 590 of the donors, sequences lacking an unambiguous match to a single V gene segment were excluded. In an earlier analysis of 587 of the donors, a V segment was called functional when productive rearrangements were above 56.7%, and segregating when the standard deviation between donors exceeded 5%. A statistical classification framework was built for diagnosing cytomegalovirus status from the catalog of TCR beta chain sequences. In a later analysis, V and J genes were assigned by comparing TCR nucleotide sequences against IMGT/GENE-DB human TR gene sequences. A later analysis assigned CDR3 sequences and most-parsimonious VDJ recombination scenarios with the TCRdist pipeline. In a later analysis, each TCR beta chain was defined by its CDR3 amino acid sequence together with its V-gene family, and reads lacking a unique V-gene family were excluded. To address suspected cross-contamination and a sequencing artifact, a later analysis removed a few hundred highly shared, low-generation-probability nucleotide sequences. For each public chain, a later analysis derived a clonal expansion index from normalized ranks of inferred template counts within each repertoire. Generation probabilities in a later analysis came from a VDJ recombination model fitted to out-of-frame rearrangements, and those results were checked against IGoR. In a later analysis, TCR-TCR, TCR-HLA and TCR-CMV co-occurrence was scored with hypergeometric tests, and a repertoire-size bias correction was applied to TCR pairs. False discovery rates were estimated in a later analysis by permuting HLA or CMV assignments 20 times. In a later analysis, co-occurring TCRs were grouped with DBSCAN, and TCRdist sequence similarity was added when clustering was performed within HLA-allele-positive subsets. Repertoires with fewer than 30,000 or more than 120,000 public chains were left out of co-occurrence clustering, as were five repertoires with anomalous nucleotide sharing. The source is immuneACCESS, and TCRdb retained only in-frame sequences with V and J called. Part of the clones is not carried over; for the studies checked, unresolved V genes explain less than half of this, and the remainder is unexplained. V and J calls and clone size are as listed in that table; D and trimming were resolved from the DNA. This sample's clone table shows some 150,000 clones. The ten top clones hold less than 3.5% of the sample.

In the case of this clone: The antigen it recognizes is unknown.

CDR1 and CDR2 are drawn from the germline V gene: SGHDN, FVKESK. From the cysteine through the phenylalanine, the CDR3 covers 13 amino acids. This entry keeps only the CDR3 DNA: 39 bases, framed from base 1. V is clipped by 3 bases and J by 7 bases, and the sequence between their germline boundaries is 9 bases long. The sequence is built from TRBV14 and TRBJ2-2; the D segment could be TRBD2, given 5 matching bases. This receptor was identified in a man between 40 and 49 years old in good health and CMV-seronegative. Source material: PBMCs. The DNA sequence is TGTGCCAGCAGCCAGCAACTAGACGGGGAGCTGTTTTTT. It translates as CASSQQLDGELFF.